The 25 T cell receptor beta chains below all came from one sample that was sequenced in a study of control samples from healthy donors and cancer patients (TCRdb year 2020). Library prep was done by the immunoSEQ multiplex PCR assay. TCRdb carries this immuneACCESS record with in-frame sequences only. Its versions omit some clonotypes, under half of them owing to an unresolved V gene in the studies checked, with the rest unexplained. In this sample the table shows about 58,000 clones, about 87% of which occur a single time. Of the sample, roughly 13% is held by the ten largest clones. The sample was PBMCs. Receptor source: a woman aged 60 to 75 with lung cancer.

Comments on this clone: A junction end diverges from the germline sequence, so it may reflect a read error. The sample contains more than one DNA sequence encoding this CDR3. In nucleotides, the CDR3 is TGTGCCAGCAGCTTACGCCGACAGAACACTGAAGCTTTTTTT. Protein product: CASSLRRQNTEAFF. This chain joins TRBV7-3 and TRBJ1-1; a weak D match, TRBD1 (5 bases). Germline CDR1 is SGHTA and CDR2 is FQGTGA. The CDR3 has 14 residues.

V and J are TRBV2 and TRBJ1-1; maybe TRBD1 (5 bases). The length of the CDR3 is 12 residues. CDR1 is SNHLY, CDR2 FYNNEI, per germline. The V end lost 3 bases, the J end lost 5 bases, and 7 bases lay between the germline ends. CDR3 bases: TGTGCCAGCAGTGAGGGGGGGACTGAAGCTTTCTTT. It encodes CASSEGGTEAFF. The full variable domain, with the rest looked up from reference TRBV2 and TRBJ1-1, is EPEVTQTPSHQVTQMGQEVILRCVPISNHLYFYWYRQILGQKVEFLVSFYNNEISEKSEIFDDQFSVERPDGSNFTLKIRSTKLEDSAMYFCASSEGGTEAFFGQGTRLTVV.

The rearrangement links TRBV20-1 to TRBJ2-2; D might be TRBD2 (5 bases). Trimming shortened V by 3 bases and J by 1 base, and 18 bases separated the two germline ends. This CDR3 is built from 17 residues. The germline V gene has CDR1 DFQATT and CDR2 SNEGSKA (reference sequence). The CDR3 region is CSASSLGSRMNTGELFF. CDR3 sequence (DNA): TGCAGTGCTAGTAGTCTGGGGAGCAGGATGAACACCGGGGAGCTGTTTTTT.

The chain carries TRBV18 and TRBJ2-5; D remains ambiguous. Germline V lookup: CDR1 KGHSH, CDR2 LQKENI. V was trimmed by 2 bases and J by 7 bases, leaving 11 bases between them. This CDR3 is built from 13 residues. This chain's CDR3 is CASSPGVVGTQYF. In nucleotides, the CDR3 is TGTGCCAGCTCACCAGGGGTTGTCGGGACCCAGTACTTC.

The V gene is TRBV27, the J gene TRBJ1-3; D may be TRBD1 (6 bases). The CDR3 is 15 residues long. CDR1 and CDR2 from the germline V gene are MNHEY and SMNVEV (reference sequence). Trimming left V 3 bases short and J 4 bases short, with 13 bases between. CDR3 DNA: TGTGCCAGCAGTTTGGGGGGGGCCCCCGGAAACACCATATATTTT. It specifies CASSLGGAPGNTIYF.

The chain carries TRBV18 and TRBJ1-3; D remains ambiguous. V lost 1 base, J lost 0 bases, and 7 bases lay in between. CDR3 length equals 15 residues. Germline lookup yields CDR1 KGHSH and CDR2 LQKENI. The CDR3 spells CASSPQGYSGNTIYF. The CDR3 DNA reads TGTGCCAGCTCACCACAGGGCTACTCTGGAAACACCATATATTTT. The whole variable domain, remainder taken from reference TRBV18 and TRBJ1-3, is NAGVMQNPRHLVRRRGQEARLRCSPMKGHSHVYWYRQLPEEGLKFMVYLQKENIIDESGMPKERFSAEFPKEGPSILRIQQVVRGDSAAYFCASSPQGYSGNTIYFGEGSWLTVV.

This clone was observed a single time. CDR3 sequence (DNA): TGTGCCAGCAGCCTAGCGGGAGCCGACTACAATGAGCAGTTCTTC. This encodes CASSLAGADYNEQFF. V usage is TRBV28 and J usage is TRBJ2-1; TRBD2 agrees at 10 bases. The CDR3 covers 15 residues. The trim removed 6 bases at V and 3 bases at J, leaving 5 bases unmatched. Germline CDR1 MDHEN, CDR2 SYDVKM.

This chain joins TRBV5-1 and TRBJ2-1, with 7 bases lining up with TRBD2. The ends lost 1 base at V and 4 bases at J; junction bases unmatched: 8. Germline CDR1 SGHRS, CDR2 YFSETQ. The CDR3 totals 16 residues. CDR3 sequence: CASSLLAAGHYNEQFF. CDR3 DNA: TGCGCCAGCAGCTTGCTCGCAGCGGGGCATTACAATGAGCAGTTCTTC.

V is TRBV7-3 and J is TRBJ1-1, with 7 bases identical to TRBD1. The CDR3 extends over 14 amino acids. In germline, CDR1 is SGHTA, CDR2 FQGTGA. V lost 5 bases and J lost 0; bases outside the gene matches: 3. The CDR3 sequence: CASSPGQMNTEAFF. DNA of the CDR3: TGTGCCAGCAGCCCGGGACAGATGAACACTGAAGCTTTCTTT.

This clone occurred once. The CDR3 reads CASSDQDRGAGANVLTF. DNA for the CDR3: TGTGCCAGCAGTGATCAGGACAGGGGTGCTGGGGCCAACGTCCTGACTTTC. The V and J genes are TRBV6-1 and TRBJ2-6; 9 bases align to TRBD1. V lost 3 bases and J lost 2; bases outside the gene matches: 5. Germline-derived CDR1 and CDR2 are MNHNS and SASEGT. The CDR3 covers 17 residues.

The chain recombines TRBV27 with TRBJ2-3; weak D call: TRBD1 (6 bases). The CDR3 totals 13 residues. CDR1 is MNHEY, CDR2 SMNVEV, per germline (reference sequence). Trimming removed 6 bases at V and 4 bases at J, with 11 bases between. CDR3 nucleotides: TGTGCCAGCAGCCACGGACAGTCAGATACGCAGTATTTT. It specifies CASSHGQSDTQYF.

This chain uses TRBV7-9 with TRBJ1-1; no clear D. V was trimmed by 2 bases and J by 6 bases, leaving 4 bases between them. Per germline, CDR1 SEHNR and CDR2 FQNEAQ (reference sequence). This CDR3 is 11 amino acids long. As DNA, the CDR3 is TGTGCCAGCAGCTTACCCCCTGAAGCTTTCTTT. Translation: CASSLPPEAFF.

This clone came up a few times. The sample carries other DNA sequences with the same CDR3. The CDR3 spells CATSRGQEQETQYF. CDR3 DNA sequence: TGTGCCACCAGCAGGGGGCAGGAGCAAGAGACCCAGTACTTC. This chain links TRBV15 with TRBJ2-5; TRBD1 is a possible D gene (5 bases). CDR1 is LNHNV, CDR2 YYDKDF, per germline (reference sequence). V was trimmed by 3 bases and J by 2 bases, leaving 10 bases between them. The CDR3 contains 14 residues.

The chain has TRBV11-2 and TRBJ1-6; D not resolved. V was trimmed by 4 bases and J by 6 bases, leaving 16 bases between them. Germline CDR1 SGHAT, CDR2 FQNNGV. The CDR3 runs 16 residues. The CDR3 sequence: CASSYQTGLPNSPLHF. CDR3 DNA: TGTGCCAGCAGCTACCAAACCGGGCTACCTAATTCACCCCTCCACTTT.

The V call is TRBV7-8, the J call TRBJ1-1, with D perhaps matching TRBD1 (6 bases). The V gene lost 1 base and the J gene lost 1 base, with 7 bases spanning the gap. The germline CDR1 and CDR2 sequences are SGHVS and FQNEAQ. This CDR3 region has 14 residues. The CDR3 here is CASSLVQGNTEAFF. The CDR3, as DNA: TGTGCCAGCAGCTTAGTACAGGGGAACACTGAAGCTTTCTTT.

This clone was detected only a few times. This chain's CDR3 is CASSPLAGGTDEQYF. CDR3 DNA: TGTGCCAGCTCACCGCTAGCGGGAGGGACCGACGAGCAGTACTTC. The rearrangement links TRBV18 to TRBJ2-7, with 12 bases identical to TRBD2. V lost 3 bases to trimming and J lost 5 bases; unmatched junction nucleotides: 5. The germline CDR1 and CDR2 sequences are KGHSH and LQKENI. CDR3 length equals 15 residues.

The V call is TRBV7-8, the J call TRBJ2-7; weak D call: TRBD1 (6 bases). Trimming stripped 5 bases from V and 2 bases from J, with 22 bases between. Germline V gene sequence: CDR1 SGHVS, CDR2 FQNEAQ. The CDR3 spans 17 residues. CDR3 loop: CASSNHRGQRTTYEQYF. The CDR3 coding sequence is TGTGCCAGCAGCAATCACCGAGGACAGCGAACCACCTACGAGCAGTACTTC.

The chain carries TRBV7-2 and TRBJ2-1; 7 bases match TRBD2. The V gene end was trimmed by 8 bases and the J gene end by 4 bases; junction bases not matched to a gene: 5. The CDR3 is made up of 13 amino acids. Germline V gene data show CDR1 as SGHTA and CDR2 as FQGNSA. As DNA, the CDR3 is TGTGCCAGCGGCCAGCGGGGTTACAATGAGCAGTTCTTC. It translates to CASGQRGYNEQFF.

J is TRBJ2-7 and V is TRBV30; 7 bases are shared with TRBD1. The CDR3 extends over 15 amino acids. J lost 5 bases, V lost 3 bases, and 13 bases had no gene match. Germline V gene lookup returns CDR1 GTSNPN and CDR2 SVGIG (reference sequence). Written as DNA, the CDR3 is TGTGCCTGGAGGCTTGTAGCAGGGGGAACCCACGAGCAGTACTTC. Protein product: CAWRLVAGGTHEQYF.

This clone has only one observation. J is TRBJ2-7 and V is TRBV11-2, with 12 bases lining up with TRBD2. Germline CDR1 reads SGHAT; CDR2 reads FQNNGV. V dropped 5 bases and J dropped 2; count of bases not matched to a gene: 4. This CDR3 spans 15 amino acids. DNA for the CDR3: TGTGCCAGCAGCGAACTAGCGGGGGGACCCTACGAGCAGTACTTC. Its translation is CASSELAGGPYEQYF.

This clone showed up just once. The rearrangement joins TRBV5-1 to TRBJ1-6; no definite D call. The CDR3 has 15 amino acids. Germline V gives CDR1 SGHRS, CDR2 YFSETQ. Between the trimmed V and J ends, which lost 1 base and 5 bases, there was a span of 10 bases. CDR3: CASSLRTVNNSPLHF. CDR3 nucleotide sequence: TGCGCCAGCAGCTTGCGGACGGTCAATAATTCACCCCTCCACTTT.

V gene TRBV30 combines with J gene TRBJ1-5, with no clear D. The CDR3 is 13 residues long. Deletions cut 3 bases from V and 1 base from J, with 7 bases between. The germline gives CDR1 GTSNPN, CDR2 SVGIG (reference sequence). The CDR3 spells CAWSLDSNQPQHF. CDR3 DNA sequence: TGTGCCTGGAGCCTTGACAGCAATCAGCCCCAGCATTTT.

The chain is built from TRBV28 and TRBJ2-2, with a possible D match to TRBD2 (6 bases). The CDR3 covers 17 residues. V shed 3 bases and J shed 4 bases, with 18 bases lying between them. Germline values: CDR1 MDHEN, CDR2 SYDVKM. The CDR3 DNA is TGTGCCAGCAGTTTCCCGTGGAGGGTCGGGGTCACCGGGGAGCTGTTTTTT. The encoded protein is CASSFPWRVGVTGELFF.

This rearrangement joins TRBV9 to TRBJ2-7; perhaps TRBD2 as D (6 bases). The germline V and J ends were trimmed by 2 bases and 5 bases, with 14 bases remaining between them. This CDR3 region has 14 residues. Germline V gives CDR1 SGDLS, CDR2 YYNGEE. CDR3 sequence: CASSVDPGDHEQYF. Written as DNA, the CDR3 is TGTGCCAGCAGCGTGGACCCGGGGGACCACGAGCAGTACTTC. The variable domain in full, completed from reference TRBV9 and TRBJ2-7, reads DSGVTQTPKHLITATGQRVTLRCSPRSGDLSVYWYQQSLDQGLQFLIQYYNGEERAKGNILERFSAQQFPDLHSELNLSSLELGDSALYFCASSVDPGDHEQYFGPGTRLTVT.

This chain connects TRBV3-1 (or the pseudogene TRBV3-2) to TRBJ1-2; 12 bases are shared with TRBD1. The germline V gene has CDR1 LGHDT and CDR2 YNNKEL (reference sequence). V lost 4 bases, J lost 6 bases, and 6 bases stayed unmatched. The CDR3 sequence is 15 residues long. CDR3 sequence: CASSPPGQGAHGYTF. The DNA of the CDR3 is TGTGCCAGCAGCCCACCGGGACAGGGGGCGCATGGCTACACCTTC.